This is a list of T cell receptor beta chains from one sample in a study of control samples from healthy donors and cancer patients. Data came from immunoSEQ multiplex PCR; TCRdb stores just in-frame clones and leaves some out. Among roughly 130,000 clones listed, around nine tenths were seen once. The sequenced material came from blood. These receptors were collected from a woman aged 25 to 39 in good health. The CDR3 runs from the conserved cysteine through the conserved F or W. A D gene is named only where the DNA matches it firmly. Clone size is not always given. Where it is, it says once, few, many or a class for expanded clones.

clone_size: few
v_call: TRBV7-6
d_call: -
j_call: TRBJ2-3
cdr3_nt: TGTGCCAGCAGCTTAGCGGGGATTGGCACAGATACGCAGTATTTT
cdr3_aa: CASSLAGIGTDTQYF

clone_size: -
v_call: TRBV18
d_call: -
j_call: TRBJ1-1
cdr3_nt: TGTGCCAGCTCACTGGGGACGGCTGAAGCTTTCTTT
cdr3_aa: CASSLGTAEAFF

clone_size: -
v_call: TRBV12-3/TRBV12-4
d_call: -
j_call: TRBJ2-3
cdr3_nt: TGTGCCAGCAGTTTAGCTGGCTTGGATACGCAGTATTTT
cdr3_aa: CASSLAGLDTQYF

clone_size: -
v_call: TRBV13
d_call: TRBD2
j_call: TRBJ2-7
cdr3_nt: TGTGCCAGCAGCCGAGGTAGGACTAGCTTCTACGAGCAGTACTTC
cdr3_aa: CASSRGRTSFYEQYF

clone_size: -
v_call: TRBV5-4
d_call: -
j_call: TRBJ2-5
cdr3_nt: TGTGCCAGCAGCGTGATGGGTTCGCAAGAGACCCAGTACTTC
cdr3_aa: CASSVMGSQETQYF

clone_size: -
v_call: TRBV14
d_call: TRBD2
j_call: TRBJ2-5
cdr3_nt: TGTGCCAGCAGCCAGACGTTAGCGGGAGGGTTGAAGACCCAGTACTTC
cdr3_aa: CASSQTLAGGLKTQYF

clone_size: once
v_call: TRBV5-6
d_call: -
j_call: TRBJ1-5
cdr3_nt: TGTGCCAGCAGCTTGGGTCGGACAGACAATCAGCCCCAGCATTTT
cdr3_aa: CASSLGRTDNQPQHF

clone_size: -
v_call: TRBV28
d_call: -
j_call: TRBJ2-7
cdr3_nt: TGTGCCAGCAGTCCCCCGGGGAGCTCCTACGAGCAGTACTTC
cdr3_aa: CASSPPGSSYEQYF

clone_size: -
v_call: TRBV12-3/TRBV12-4
d_call: -
j_call: TRBJ2-5
cdr3_nt: TGTGCCAGCAGTTTTTGGGAGACCCAGTACTTC
cdr3_aa: CASSFWETQYF

clone_size: once
v_call: TRBV19
d_call: TRBD1
j_call: TRBJ1-1
cdr3_nt: TGTGCCAGTAGCCTGGACAGGACGAACACTGAAGCTTTCTTT
cdr3_aa: CASSLDRTNTEAFF

clone_size: -
v_call: TRBV6-5
d_call: -
j_call: TRBJ2-5
cdr3_nt: TGTGCCAGCAGTTACCACGGGGGACCCCAAGAGACCCAGTACTTC
cdr3_aa: CASSYHGGPQETQYF

clone_size: few
v_call: TRBV19
d_call: -
j_call: TRBJ2-7
cdr3_nt: TGTGCCAGTAGCCCCCAGACAGAGTACGAGCAGTACTTC
cdr3_aa: CASSPQTEYEQYF

clone_size: -
v_call: TRBV5-1
d_call: TRBD2
j_call: TRBJ2-1
cdr3_nt: TGCGCCAGCAGCTTGTTAGCGGGATTGAGCGATGAGCAGTTCTTC
cdr3_aa: CASSLLAGLSDEQFF

clone_size: -
v_call: TRBV29-1
d_call: TRBD1
j_call: TRBJ2-1
cdr3_nt: TGCAGCGTTGCCGGGACAGGGAGAAGCTCCTACAATGAGCAGTTCTTC
cdr3_aa: CSVAGTGRSSYNEQFF

clone_size: -
v_call: TRBV10-1
d_call: -
j_call: TRBJ2-2
cdr3_nt: TGCGCCAGCCAGCGCGGGTGGGGGAACACCGGGGAGCTGTTTTTT
cdr3_aa: CASQRGWGNTGELFF

clone_size: -
v_call: TRBV7-6
d_call: TRBD2
j_call: TRBJ2-3
cdr3_nt: TGTGCCAGCAGCTTAGACCAGAGCGGGGACGTAGCAGATACGCAGTATTTT
cdr3_aa: CASSLDQSGDVADTQYF

clone_size: -
v_call: TRBV30
d_call: TRBD1
j_call: TRBJ2-7
cdr3_nt: TGTGCCTGGAGGGGCGGGACAGGGTGGTACGAGCAGTACTTC
cdr3_aa: CAWRGGTGWYEQYF

clone_size: few
v_call: TRBV20-1
d_call: TRBD1
j_call: TRBJ1-2
cdr3_nt: TGCAGCGCAGGGGGCGCGGGGGGCTACACCTTC
cdr3_aa: CSAGGAGGYTF

clone_size: -
v_call: TRBV19
d_call: -
j_call: TRBJ1-3
cdr3_nt: TGTGCCAGTAGCAACCAGATACAGGGTCCTGGAAACACCATATATTTT
cdr3_aa: CASSNQIQGPGNTIYF

clone_size: -
v_call: TRBV3-1/TRBV3-2
d_call: -
j_call: TRBJ2-1
cdr3_nt: TGTGCCAGCAGCCCCATGGAGGGGAACTACAATGAGCAGTTCTTC
cdr3_aa: CASSPMEGNYNEQFF

clone_size: -
v_call: TRBV16
d_call: -
j_call: TRBJ2-2
cdr3_nt: TGTGCCAGCAGCCAGTTTGGGGAGCTGTTTTTT
cdr3_aa: CASSQFGELFF

clone_size: -
v_call: TRBV2
d_call: -
j_call: TRBJ1-1
cdr3_nt: TGTGCCAGCAGTCGACGGATTACAGGAATGAACGCTGAAGCTTTCTTT
cdr3_aa: CASSRRITGMNAEAFF

clone_size: once
v_call: TRBV9
d_call: -
j_call: TRBJ1-4
cdr3_nt: TGTGCCAGCAGCGGCGGACAGACTAATGAAAAACTGTTTTTT
cdr3_aa: CASSGGQTNEKLFF

clone_size: -
v_call: TRBV6-1
d_call: TRBD1
j_call: TRBJ1-1
cdr3_nt: TGTGCCAGCAGTGAAACAGGGGTGACTGAAGCTTTCTTT
cdr3_aa: CASSETGVTEAFF

clone_size: -
v_call: TRBV5-4
d_call: -
j_call: TRBJ2-7
cdr3_nt: TGTGCCAGCAGCGCCCCATCCCTGAACGAGCAGTACTTC
cdr3_aa: CASSAPSLNEQYF

clone_size: -
v_call: TRBV30
d_call: TRBD2
j_call: TRBJ2-3
cdr3_nt: TGTGCCTGGAGACTAGCGGGAGGGAGGGATACGCAGTATTTT
cdr3_aa: CAWRLAGGRDTQYF

clone_size: -
v_call: TRBV6-4
d_call: -
j_call: TRBJ2-2
cdr3_nt: TGTGCCAGCAGCTCGGACTACGCGAACACCGGGGAGCTGTTTTTT
cdr3_aa: CASSSDYANTGELFF

clone_size: -
v_call: TRBV2
d_call: -
j_call: TRBJ1-5
cdr3_nt: TGTGCCAGCAGTGTGGGTATGTCAAGCAATCAGCCCCAGCATTTT
cdr3_aa: CASSVGMSSNQPQHF

clone_size: once
v_call: TRBV10-2
d_call: -
j_call: TRBJ1-2
cdr3_nt: TGCGCCAGCACCGGGGTTTATGGCTACACCTTC
cdr3_aa: CASTGVYGYTF

clone_size: -
v_call: TRBV29-1
d_call: -
j_call: TRBJ2-7
cdr3_nt: TGCAGCGTTGTACGGGACTACGAGCAGTACTTC
cdr3_aa: CSVVRDYEQYF

clone_size: -
v_call: TRBV3-1/TRBV3-2
d_call: -
j_call: TRBJ2-5
cdr3_nt: TGTGCCAGCGAGGGCTTATTAGGTAGGGAGACCCAGTACTTC
cdr3_aa: CASEGLLGRETQYF

clone_size: few
v_call: TRBV3-1/TRBV3-2
d_call: -
j_call: TRBJ1-1
cdr3_nt: TGTGCCAGCAGCCGTACTACTGATAATGAAGCTTTCTTT
cdr3_aa: CASSRTTDNEAFF

clone_size: -
v_call: TRBV20-1
d_call: -
j_call: TRBJ2-5
cdr3_nt: TGCAGTGCCTATCGGGAGACCCAGTACTTC
cdr3_aa: CSAYRETQYF

clone_size: once
v_call: TRBV5-6
d_call: TRBD2
j_call: TRBJ2-3
cdr3_nt: TGTGCCAGCAGCCCCACTAGCGGGACCACAGATACGCAGTATTTT
cdr3_aa: CASSPTSGTTDTQYF

clone_size: -
v_call: TRBV2
d_call: TRBD1
j_call: TRBJ2-6
cdr3_nt: TGTGCCAGCAGCGCGACTCAGGGGGCGCTCGGGGCCAACGTCCTGACTTTC
cdr3_aa: CASSATQGALGANVLTF

clone_size: -
v_call: TRBV3-1/TRBV3-2
d_call: TRBD2
j_call: TRBJ2-7
cdr3_nt: TGTGCCAGCAGCCAGGGACTAGCGCGCTCCTACGAGCAGTACTTC
cdr3_aa: CASSQGLARSYEQYF

clone_size: -
v_call: TRBV2
d_call: TRBD1
j_call: TRBJ2-7
cdr3_nt: TGTGCCAGCAGTGGGACAGGGTCGCTCGAGCAGTACTTC
cdr3_aa: CASSGTGSLEQYF

clone_size: -
v_call: TRBV6-1
d_call: -
j_call: TRBJ1-1
cdr3_nt: TGTGCCAGCAGTGAAGTAGTTGTGGACACTGAAGCTTTCTTT
cdr3_aa: CASSEVVVDTEAFF

clone_size: once
v_call: TRBV6-5
d_call: -
j_call: TRBJ1-2
cdr3_nt: TGTGCCAGCAGTTACGGGGGCGAGGATGGCTACACCTTC
cdr3_aa: CASSYGGEDGYTF

clone_size: -
v_call: TRBV19
d_call: -
j_call: TRBJ2-1
cdr3_nt: TGTGCCAGTACGTACAGGGACAATGAGCAGTTCTTC
cdr3_aa: CASTYRDNEQFF

clone_size: -
v_call: TRBV2
d_call: -
j_call: TRBJ1-5
cdr3_nt: TGTGCCAGCGTAGAGACCGCCTACTATCAGCCCCAGCATTTT
cdr3_aa: CASVETAYYQPQHF

clone_size: -
v_call: TRBV9
d_call: -
j_call: TRBJ2-2
cdr3_nt: TGTGCCAGCAGCGTAGTAGGCACCGACACCGGGGAGCTGTTTTTT
cdr3_aa: CASSVVGTDTGELFF